The 28 T cell receptor beta chains below all came from one sample that was sequenced in a study of blood T cell repertoires in COVID-19. Produced via immunoSEQ multiplex PCR; TCRdb's table is partial and in-frame only. The profile shows some 140,000 clones, about 86% of them singletons. Sequencing input: PBMCs or T cells enriched from blood (not recorded which). Every receptor here comes from a middle-aged man with acute COVID-19.

This clone was recorded a few times. V and J are TRBV11-2 and TRBJ1-1; TRBD1 is a possible D gene (6 bases). From germline, CDR1 is SGHAT and CDR2 FQNNGV. The CDR3 has 14 residues. V was pared by 2 bases and J by 10 bases, with 17 bases between. CDR3 in amino acids: CASSLSNFGRGAFF. DNA of the CDR3: TGTGCCAGCAGCTTATCTAATTTCGGCAGGGGAGCTTTCTTT.

The V call is TRBV9, the J call TRBJ2-1, with TRBD2 as a possible D gene (7 bases). Trimming left V 4 bases short and J 10 bases short, with 24 bases between. CDR3 length: 16 amino acids. Per germline, CDR1 SGDLS and CDR2 YYNGEE. CDR3 nucleotide sequence: TGTGCCAGCAGCAGGGGGGGACCCACATCGGGAGGAGAGCAGTTCTTC. It encodes CASSRGGPTSGGEQFF.

This chain joins TRBV6-5 and TRBJ2-7; TRBD2 might be the D (5 bases). Germline loops: CDR1 MNHEY, CDR2 SVGAGI. V lost 11 bases to trimming and J lost 2 bases, with 13 bases between them. The CDR3 loop spans 12 amino acids. CDR3 amino acids: CASGGITYEQYF. The CDR3 nucleotides are TGTGCCTCCGGAGGAATCACCTACGAGCAGTACTTC.

This chain uses TRBV10-1 with TRBJ1-2; D remains unclear. V lost 5 bases and J 3 bases, leaving 10 bases between the germline ends. This CDR3 region has 13 residues. CDR1 WNHNN and CDR2 SYGVQD come from the germline V gene (reference sequence). The CDR3 loop is CASSIPQYYGYTF. The CDR3 DNA reads as TGCGCCAGCAGTATTCCCCAATACTATGGCTACACCTTC.

This sequence joins TRBV10-3 and TRBJ1-5; possibly TRBD1 for D (6 bases). CDR1 and CDR2 from the germline V gene are ENHRY and SYGVKD. The V gene lost 0 bases and the J gene lost 6 bases, with 15 bases spanning the gap. The CDR3 totals 16 residues. The CDR3 DNA reads as TGTGCCATCAGTGAGTCGGGGGGGCGCGGGAGTCAGCCCCAGCATTTT. Translating it yields CAISESGGRGSQPQHF.

The chain couples TRBV18 to TRBJ2-7, with 7 bases lining up with TRBD2. This CDR3 has 16 residues. V was clipped by 4 bases and J by 3 bases; unmatched bases: 12. Germline CDR1 KGHSH, CDR2 LQKENI. The CDR3 sequence is CASSLNQAGLNYEQYF. The CDR3 DNA reads TGTGCCAGCTCACTAAACCAAGCGGGACTGAACTACGAGCAGTACTTC. Based on the CDR3 plus reference TRBV18 and TRBJ2-7, the full variable domain is NAGVMQNPRHLVRRRGQEARLRCSPMKGHSHVYWYRQLPEEGLKFMVYLQKENIIDESGMPKERFSAEFPKEGPSILRIQQVVRGDSAAYFCASSLNQAGLNYEQYFGPGTRLTVT.

This sequence joins TRBV25-1 and TRBJ2-5; possibly TRBD2 for D (7 bases). CDR1 and CDR2 from the germline V gene are MGHDK and SYGVNS. This CDR3 has 15 residues. V gave up 3 bases and J gave up 5 bases, with 16 bases separating them. CDR3 residues: CASSDPPGGRETQYF. The CDR3 nucleotides read TGTGCCAGCAGTGACCCTCCCGGGGGGCGGGAGACCCAGTACTTC.

The chain recombines TRBV2 with TRBJ1-1; D unclear. The germline gives CDR1 SNHLY, CDR2 FYNNEI. V dropped 1 base and J dropped 3 bases, with 12 bases sitting between them. The CDR3 runs 15 residues. This CDR3 is CASSEDAGGDTEAFF. The CDR3 DNA is TGTGCCAGCAGTGAAGATGCAGGCGGGGACACTGAAGCTTTCTTT.

The chain joins TRBV6-2 or TRBV6-3 to TRBJ2-7; 9 bases are shared with TRBD1. J gave up 13 bases and V 5 bases, and 6 bases lay outside the gene matches. CDR3 length equals 11 residues. Germline assignment: CDR1 MNHEY and CDR2 SVGEGT. The CDR3 DNA reads as TGTGCCAGCAGTGACCGGGACAGGGTATACTTC. Encoded protein: CASSDRDRVYF.

The chain has TRBV24-1 and TRBJ1-5; D remains ambiguous. The V end lost 5 bases, the J end lost 7 bases, and 14 bases lay between the germline ends. Germline CDR1 is KGHDR and CDR2 is SFDVKD. CDR3 length: 14 amino acids. Here the CDR3 DNA reads TGTGCCACCAGTGGGGCGGAGGCGGTGCAGCCCCAGCATTTT. Protein: CATSGAEAVQPQHF.

The V gene is TRBV5-1, the J gene TRBJ1-5; D is unclear. This CDR3 has 14 amino acids. In germline, CDR1 is SGHRS, CDR2 YFSETQ. V was trimmed by 2 bases and J by 5 bases, leaving 11 bases between them. CDR3 sequence: CASSLGLGDQPQHF. The CDR3 DNA follows: TGCGCCAGCAGCTTAGGACTCGGGGATCAGCCCCAGCATTTT.

This clone has a handful of counts. At the DNA level, this CDR3 is encoded by other sequences in the same sample as well. The J gene is TRBJ2-1, the V gene TRBV6-5, with a weak D call TRBD2 (5 bases). V was clipped by 3 bases and J by 0 bases, with 9 bases between them. The CDR3 spans 15 residues. Per germline, CDR1 MNHEY and CDR2 SVGAGI. CDR3 loop: CASSYGRGSYNEQFF. DNA of the CDR3: TGTGCCAGCAGTTATGGTCGGGGCTCCTACAATGAGCAGTTCTTC.

The chain combines TRBV9 with TRBJ1-2, with 9 bases aligning to TRBD1. The germline gives CDR1 SGDLS, CDR2 YYNGEE. V shed 6 bases and J 2 bases; nucleotides not matched to a gene: 5. This CDR3 region has 14 residues. The CDR3 bases are TGTGCCAGCAACCCCGGGACAGGGAACTATGGCTACACCTTC. Its protein is CASNPGTGNYGYTF.

This clone was seen once. The genes are TRBV6-1 and TRBJ1-6; 8 bases align to TRBD1. The CDR3 is made up of 17 amino acids. CDR1 is MNHNS, CDR2 SASEGT, per germline. V shed 3 bases, J shed 2 bases, and the junction held 6 bases outside the gene matches. The CDR3 nucleotides read TGTGCCAGCAGTGAGACAGGGGTCTCGACCTATAATTCACCCCTCCACTTT. Protein product: CASSETGVSTYNSPLHF.

Only a few counts were recorded for this clone. The chain employs TRBV2 and TRBJ2-2; maybe TRBD1 (6 bases). Per germline, CDR1 SNHLY and CDR2 FYNNEI. This CDR3 region has 13 residues. V lost 6 bases, J lost 6 bases, and 11 bases lay in between. The CDR3 DNA reads as TGTGCCAGCAGGCTGGACAGCCCCGGGGAGCTGTTTTTT. Its protein product is CASRLDSPGELFF.

There are a few counts of this clone. The rearrangement joins TRBV28 to TRBJ1-1; D unclear. This CDR3 is 12 amino acids long. Trimming removed 2 bases at V and 7 bases at J, with 8 bases between. In germline, CDR1 is MDHEN, CDR2 SYDVKM. CDR3 bases: TGTGCCAGCAGTTTACTGGCACGTGAAGCTTTCTTT. Its translation is CASSLLAREAFF.

The V call is TRBV2, the J call TRBJ1-2; the D is unclear. V was trimmed by 3 bases and J by 1 base, leaving 9 bases between them. The CDR3 has 14 amino acids. CDR1 is SNHLY and CDR2 is FYNNEI in the germline V gene. The CDR3 reads CASSEASRNYGYTF. The DNA of the CDR3 is TGTGCCAGCAGTGAGGCTTCCCGTAACTATGGCTACACCTTC.

CDR3 sequence reads: CASSNVGEIGAFF. CDR3 nucleotide sequence: TGTGCCAGTAGTAATGTCGGGGAAATTGGAGCTTTCTTT. This chain connects TRBV19 to TRBJ1-1; D is ambiguous. Germline V gives CDR1 LNHDA, CDR2 SQIVND (reference sequence). This CDR3 spans 13 amino acids. Trimming removed 4 bases from V and 10 bases from J, with 16 bases in between.

The chain uses TRBV5-4 and TRBJ1-2; TRBD1 aligns across 8 bases. Trimming at V came to 3 bases and at J to 8 bases, leaving 6 bases not matched to a gene. The CDR3 runs 13 residues. CDR1 is SGHNT and CDR2 is YYREEE in the germline V gene (reference sequence). CDR3 region: CASSSGQGGGYTF. As DNA, the CDR3 is TGTGCCAGCAGCTCTGGACAGGGAGGAGGCTACACCTTC.

The chain carries TRBV18 and TRBJ1-1; 8 bases are shared with TRBD1. The germline V gene has CDR1 KGHSH and CDR2 LQKENI. This CDR3 spans 15 amino acids. V was clipped by 3 bases and J by 5 bases; unmatched bases: 8. CDR3: CASSPLTGAKTEAFF. Written as DNA, the CDR3 is TGTGCCAGCTCACCCTTGACAGGGGCGAAGACTGAAGCTTTCTTT.

The V and J genes are TRBV13 and TRBJ2-7, with 9 bases aligning to TRBD2. The V gene's germline CDR1 is PRHDT and CDR2 FYEKMQ (reference sequence). Unmatched junction bases numbered 4, after V lost 4 bases and J lost 3 bases. The CDR3 covers 14 residues. CDR3 sequence reads: CASSYGTSLYEQYF. The CDR3 DNA is TGTGCCAGCAGCTATGGGACTAGCCTCTACGAGCAGTACTTC. The whole variable domain, filled in from reference TRBV13 and TRBJ2-7, reads AAGVIQSPRHLIKEKRETATLKCYPIPRHDTVYWYQQGPGQDPQFLISFYEKMQSDKGSIPDRFSAQQFSDYHSELNMSSLELGDSALYFCASSYGTSLYEQYFGPGTRLTVT.

The CDR3 region is CSVVVLAGPYEQYF. The CDR3 region has the DNA TGCAGCGTTGTAGTACTAGCGGGTCCCTACGAGCAGTACTTC. The chain is built from TRBV29-1 and TRBJ2-7; 9 bases line up with TRBD2. The germline CDR1 and CDR2 sequences are SQVTM and ANQGSEA. V gave up 4 bases and J gave up 2 bases; unmatched junction bases: 6. The CDR3 totals 14 residues.

In this sample, this clone turned up once. The chain couples TRBV28 to TRBJ2-3, with TRBD2 matching 9 bases. The CDR3 length is 12 residues. CDR1 is MDHEN, CDR2 SYDVKM, per germline. V lost 7 bases to trimming and J lost 14 bases; unmatched junction nucleotides: 10. For the CDR3, the DNA is TGTGCCAGCACCTCTGGGACTAGCATGGGGTATTTT. As protein: CASTSGTSMGYF.

The gene calls are TRBV6-5 and TRBJ1-1; 7 nucleotides match TRBD1. The CDR3 has 14 amino acids. V shed 1 base, J shed 5 bases, and the junction held 4 bases outside the gene matches. Germline V CDR1 and CDR2: MNHEY, SVGAGI. CDR3 sequence (DNA): TGTGCCAGCAGTTACTTTCCAGGGGGGACTGAAGCTTTCTTT. Encoded protein: CASSYFPGGTEAFF.

CDR3 loop: CSASKVGGALLLDEQFF. The CDR3 bases are TGCAGTGCTAGTAAAGTAGGAGGGGCCCTTCTTCTGGATGAGCAGTTCTTC. The V call is TRBV20-1, the J call TRBJ2-1; a weak D match, TRBD2 (6 bases). V lost 3 bases to trimming and J lost 8 bases, with 26 bases between them. This CDR3 is built from 17 residues. The germline CDR1 and CDR2 sequences are DFQATT and SNEGSKA (reference sequence).

The chain recombines TRBV9 with TRBJ2-3; the match to TRBD2 covers 9 bases. The CDR3 has 16 residues. Trimming cost V 3 bases and J 4 bases; bases outside gene matches: 9. Per the germline V gene, CDR1 is SGDLS and CDR2 is YYNGEE. The CDR3: CASSGKGSGSADTQYF. CDR3 sequence (DNA): TGTGCCAGCAGCGGAAAAGGTAGCGGGAGTGCAGATACGCAGTATTTT.

This clone was recorded once. V is TRBV6-5 and J is TRBJ1-5, with 8 bases aligning to TRBD1. Trimming took 5 bases from V and 1 from J; bases not matched to a gene: 4. CDR3 size: 15 residues. Germline assignment: CDR1 MNHEY and CDR2 SVGAGI. CDR3 protein: CASSKQGGSNQPQHF. The DNA for the CDR3 is TGTGCCAGCAGTAAACAGGGGGGCAGCAATCAGCCCCAGCATTTT.

The V and J genes are TRBV7-2 and TRBJ2-7, with D perhaps TRBD1 (6 bases). Germline loops: CDR1 SGHTA, CDR2 FQGNSA. Trimming removed 6 bases at V and 3 bases at J, with 18 bases between. The CDR3 loop spans 15 amino acids. In DNA form, the CDR3 reads TGTGCCAGCAGGTCTAATACAGGGAAATTCTACGAGCAGTACTTC. This sequence encodes CASRSNTGKFYEQYF.